These 21 T cell receptor beta chains were all obtained from the same sample, sequenced in a study of cytomegalovirus exposure and HLA in healthy donors. PCR primers comprised 60 Vbeta and 13 Jbeta primers. Using immunoSEQ multiplex PCR, the repertoire was profiled, and TCRdb retains in-frame clones only, with some absent. In all, the sample yields fewer than 85,000 clones. Sample: PBMCs. The origin of the receptors is a man between 25 and 39 years old in good health and CMV-seronegative.

The V call is TRBV7-2, the J call TRBJ1-2; D gene unclear. V lost 2 bases, J lost 2 bases, and 6 bases lay in between. The CDR3 spans 13 residues. Germline V CDR1 and CDR2: SGHTA, FQGNSA. The CDR3 reads CASSLKRNYGYTF. The CDR3 DNA sequence: TGTGCCAGCAGCTTAAAGAGGAACTATGGCTACACCTTC. Full variable domain (rest looked up from reference TRBV7-2 and TRBJ1-2): GAGVSQSPSNKVTEKGKDVELRCDPISGHTALYWYRQSLGQGLEFLIYFQGNSAPDKSGLPSDRFSAERTGGSVSTLTIQRTQQEDSAVYLCASSLKRNYGYTFGSGTRLTVV.

This chain joins TRBV6-5 and TRBJ2-7; D gene uncertain. The CDR3 is 14 amino acids. CDR1 and CDR2 (germline): MNHEY, SVGAGI. V shed 2 bases and J shed 2 bases, with 10 bases lying between them. CDR3 DNA: TGTGCCAGCAGTTACCTCGCCAGAACCTACGAGCAGTACTTC. Translation: CASSYLARTYEQYF.

V and J are TRBV6-6 and TRBJ1-1; D unclear. V dropped 4 bases and J dropped 1 base, with 7 bases sitting between them. The CDR3 loop spans 13 amino acids. CDR1 and CDR2 from the germline V gene are MNHNY and SVGAGI (reference sequence). DNA of the CDR3: TGTGCCAGCAGTTTCCCCGGGAACACTGAAGCTTTCTTT. Translation gives CASSFPGNTEAFF.

This sequence joins TRBV4-2 and TRBJ1-2; tentatively, D is TRBD1 (6 bases). Germline CDR1 LGHNA, CDR2 YNFKEQ. V was pared by 2 bases and J by 8 bases, with 18 bases between. The CDR3 consists of 15 residues. The CDR3 DNA follows: TGTGCCAGCAGCCAACCATCGACAGGCGCTAAGGGCTACACCTTC. Its protein is CASSQPSTGAKGYTF.

The CDR3 DNA is TGTGCCAGCAGCCCACAGGGCTCTGGGGCCAACGTCCTGACTTTC. It encodes CASSPQGSGANVLTF. J is TRBJ2-6 and V is TRBV9, with TRBD1 as a possible D gene (6 bases). From germline, CDR1 is SGDLS and CDR2 YYNGEE. V was shortened by 4 bases and J by 0 bases, with 8 bases between the two germline ends. This CDR3 is built from 15 residues.

This chain uses TRBV13 with TRBJ2-3; 9 bases agree with TRBD2. The CDR3 extends over 16 amino acids. The V and J ends lost 0 bases and 4 bases, in that order; junction bases with no gene match: 5. In germline, CDR1 is PRHDT, CDR2 FYEKMQ (reference sequence). DNA of the CDR3: TGTGCCAGCAGCTTAGGCCTTAGCGGGGGCCCAGATACGCAGTATTTT. Translated: CASSLGLSGGPDTQYF.

V gene TRBV6-6 combines with J gene TRBJ2-7, with TRBD2 matching 12 bases. This CDR3 region has 16 residues. Germline V gene sequence: CDR1 MNHNY, CDR2 SVGAGI (reference sequence). V dropped 6 bases and J dropped 10; count of bases not matched to a gene: 16. This CDR3 is CASSLSPVGLAGAQYF. The DNA of the CDR3 is TGTGCCAGCAGCCTCTCCCCGGTGGGACTAGCGGGCGCACAGTACTTC.

The chain carries TRBV29-1 and TRBJ2-1, with 9 bases identical to TRBD2. CDR3 length: 14 amino acids. Germline CDR1 and CDR2: SQVTM and ANQGSEA. V trimming: 4 bases; J trimming: 2 bases; junction bases outside the gene matches: 3. The CDR3 loop is CSVVAGETYNEQFF. CDR3 nucleotide sequence: TGCAGCGTTGTAGCGGGGGAGACCTACAATGAGCAGTTCTTC.

This chain joins TRBV5-8 and TRBJ1-3, with TRBD1 identical over 9 bases. Trimming took 0 bases from V and 3 from J; bases not matched to a gene: 1. The germline V gene encodes CDR1 SGHTS and CDR2 YDEGEE. The CDR3 extends over 15 amino acids. CDR3 protein: CASSLDRGHGNTIYF. CDR3 nucleotide sequence: TGTGCCAGCAGCTTGGACAGGGGGCATGGAAACACCATATATTTT. Full variable domain (missing parts from reference TRBV5-8 and TRBJ1-3): EAGVTQSPTHLIKTRGQQATLRCSPISGHTSVYWYQQALGLGLQFLLWYDEGEERNRGNFPPRFSGRQFPNYSSELNVNALELEDSALYLCASSLDRGHGNTIYFGEGSWLTVV.

The J gene is TRBJ2-1, the V gene TRBV10-1; 14 nucleotides agree with TRBD2. J gave up 9 bases and V 3 bases, and 10 bases lay outside the gene matches. CDR3 length equals 17 residues. Germline CDR1 WNHNN, CDR2 SYGVQD (reference sequence). The CDR3 coding sequence is TGCGCCAGCAGTGACCCCGGGACTAGCGGGGGCCCGGGTGAGCAGTTCTTC. It specifies CASSDPGTSGGPGEQFF.

The chain uses TRBV6-1 and TRBJ2-6; D may be TRBD1 (6 bases). Trimming took off 3 bases at V and 1 base at J, with 10 bases between the two ends. This CDR3 is built from 16 residues. Germline V gene sequence: CDR1 MNHNS, CDR2 SASEGT. As DNA, the CDR3 is TGTGCCAGCAGTGAGGAACAGGGATCTGGGGCCAACGTCCTGACTTTC. This codes for CASSEEQGSGANVLTF.

CDR3 sequence (DNA): TGCGCCAGCAGCTTGGGTGCCCGGGACACCTATGGCTACACCTTC. It translates to CASSLGARDTYGYTF. The J gene is TRBJ1-2, the V gene TRBV5-1; a weak D match, TRBD1 (6 bases). The V and J ends lost 0 bases and 4 bases respectively, with 13 bases between them. Germline assignment: CDR1 SGHRS and CDR2 YFSETQ. The CDR3 runs to 15 residues.

The rearrangement joins TRBV6-5 to TRBJ2-2; D might be TRBD2 (7 bases). The CDR3 has 16 amino acids. V lost 4 bases, J lost 5 bases, and 17 bases lay in between. CDR1 is MNHEY, CDR2 SVGAGI, per germline. The CDR3 reads CASSLSGGLRTGELFF. CDR3 in DNA: TGTGCCAGCAGTTTGTCGGGGGGCTTGAGGACCGGGGAGCTGTTTTTT.

This chain links TRBV5-6 with TRBJ2-5, with no clear D. This CDR3 has 13 amino acids. Deletions cut 0 bases from V and 2 bases from J, with 5 bases between. Germline values: CDR1 SGHDT, CDR2 YYEEEE. The CDR3 DNA reads as TGTGCCAGCAGCTTGGTCCAGCAAGAGACCCAGTACTTC. The encoded protein is CASSLVQQETQYF.

The chain has TRBV6-5 and TRBJ2-3, with a tentative D call TRBD2 (5 bases). The CDR3 sequence is 11 residues long. Trimming cost V 11 bases and J 6 bases, with 12 bases left between them. Per germline, CDR1 MNHEY and CDR2 SVGAGI. CDR3 DNA: TGTGCCTCCAACGGCGGGGATACGCAGTATTTT. Its translation is CASNGGDTQYF.

This rearrangement joins TRBV6-4 to TRBJ2-2, with 8 nucleotides matching TRBD2. J lost 6 bases, V lost 0 bases, and 0 bases had no gene match. Looked up from germline, CDR1 is MRHNA and CDR2 is SNTAGT. The CDR3 covers 14 residues. The CDR3 DNA sequence: TGTGCCAGCAGTGACTCTAGCGGGGCCGGGGAGCTGTTTTTT. Its protein product is CASSDSSGAGELFF.

V gene TRBV6-4 combines with J gene TRBJ2-3; 9 bases fit TRBD2. With 4 bases clipped from V and 4 bases from J, the junction kept 6 bases outside the gene matches. Germline V gene lookup returns CDR1 MRHNA and CDR2 SNTAGT. The CDR3 sequence is 15 residues long. CDR3 in DNA: TGTGCCAGCAGTGCTTTAGCGGGGGAAGCAGATACGCAGTATTTT. This codes for CASSALAGEADTQYF.

The chain recombines TRBV28 with TRBJ2-7, with 9 bases that match TRBD1. V gave up 7 bases and J gave up 1 base; unmatched junction bases: 5. The CDR3 contains 14 residues. Germline CDR1 reads MDHEN; CDR2 reads SYDVKM. The CDR3, as DNA: TGTGCCAGCACCCCCGGGACAGGGTCCTACGAGCAGTACTTC. Amino acids: CASTPGTGSYEQYF.

The chain couples TRBV5-1 to TRBJ2-1; D perhaps matches TRBD1 (5 bases). V was cut by 0 bases and J by 5 bases, with 12 bases left in between. The CDR3 is made up of 15 amino acids. Germline CDR1 reads SGHRS; CDR2 reads YFSETQ. Written as DNA, the CDR3 is TGCGCCAGCAGCTTGGTCCTTGGGGCCAACAATGAGCAGTTCTTC. Translated: CASSLVLGANNEQFF.

J is TRBJ2-7 and V is TRBV5-1; 15 bases are a match to TRBD2. CDR3 length: 15 residues. The germline V gene encodes CDR1 SGHRS and CDR2 YFSETQ. Unmatched junction bases numbered 4, after V lost 4 bases and J lost 5 bases. The CDR3 nucleotides are TGCGCCAGCAGCGTCGGACTAGCGGGGGGGGACGAGCAGTACTTC. It is translated as CASSVGLAGGDEQYF.

CDR3 sequence: CASSYRPSGVTDTQYF. The CDR3 nucleotides are TGTGCCAGCAGTTACCGGCCTAGCGGGGTCACAGATACGCAGTATTTT. The chain employs TRBV6-6 and TRBJ2-3, with TRBD2 identical over 9 bases. The ends lost 2 bases at V and 2 bases at J; junction bases unmatched: 5. The CDR3 runs to 16 residues. Germline V gene lookup returns CDR1 MNHNY and CDR2 SVGAGI (reference sequence).